This T cell receptor (beta chain) was obtained from a study of shared clonotypes between healthy human individuals. Findings and caveats of the study: Only blood was sampled, and tissue TCR repertoires likely differ from blood ones.

As to this clone: The antigen remains undetermined.

CD4+ cell separation produced CD45RA+ naive and CD45RA-negative memory subsets. Germline V CDR1 and CDR2: MNHNY, SVGAGI (reference sequence). The CDR3 consists of 14 residues. Trimming stripped 6 bases from V and 0 bases from J, with 12 bases between. Clones were read by immunoSEQ multiplex PCR, and TCRdb kept only the in-frame ones, dropping some. The top ten hold under 0.15% of the sample, which has over 2 million clones, about 95% seen once. The sequenced material came from naive CD4+ T cells sorted from blood. Documented subset: CD45RA+ positively selected. This receptor was identified in a man between 18 and 29 years old in good health. The chain joins TRBV6-6 to TRBJ2-7; TRBD1 might be the D (6 bases). The CDR3 region is CASRGQGTSYEQYF. CDR3 sequence (DNA): TGTGCCAGCAGGGGTCAGGGGACCTCCTACGAGCAGTACTTC.